This T cell receptor (beta chain) appears in the sequencing data of a study of identical twins. Germline V gene data show CDR1 as SQVTM and CDR2 as ANQGSEA. The CDR3 extends over 12 amino acids. V shed 3 bases and J shed 7 bases, with 12 bases lying between them. TCRdb redid the calling of the 5' RACE reads with MiXCR, one entry per CDR3 protein. The sample lists around 960,000 distinct CDR3 sequences; approximately 13% were seen once. These same data were also listed under a study on yellow fever vaccine responses in identical twins. In that study: It has been reported that, in twins, the vaccine T cell response seemed partly convergent and partly personalized.

The chain employs TRBV29-1 and TRBJ1-2, with a possible D match to TRBD1 (6 bases). The source of this sequence is a woman aged 18-30 years in good health. Sequencing was done on a sample of PBMCs. Here the CDR3 DNA reads TGCAGCGTTGATGGGGGCGCGGGTGGCTACACCTTC. This codes for CSVDGGAGGYTF. The variable domain in full, completed from reference TRBV29-1 and TRBJ1-2, reads SAVISQKPSRDICQRGTSLTIQCQVDSQVTMMFWYRQQPGQSLTLIATANQGSEATYESGFVIDKFPISRPNLTFSTLTVSNMSPEDSSIYLCSVDGGAGGYTFGSGTRLTVV.